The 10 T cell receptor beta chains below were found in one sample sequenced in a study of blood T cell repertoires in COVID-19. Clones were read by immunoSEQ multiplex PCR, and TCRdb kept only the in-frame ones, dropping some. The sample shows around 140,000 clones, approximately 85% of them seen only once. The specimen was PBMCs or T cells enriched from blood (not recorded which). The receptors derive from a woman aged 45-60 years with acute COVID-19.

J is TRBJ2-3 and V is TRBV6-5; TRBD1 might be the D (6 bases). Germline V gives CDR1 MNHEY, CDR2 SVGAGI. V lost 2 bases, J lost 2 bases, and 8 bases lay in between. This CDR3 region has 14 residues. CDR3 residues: CASSYLGATDTQYF. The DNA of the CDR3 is TGTGCCAGCAGTTACCTGGGGGCCACAGATACGCAGTATTTT.

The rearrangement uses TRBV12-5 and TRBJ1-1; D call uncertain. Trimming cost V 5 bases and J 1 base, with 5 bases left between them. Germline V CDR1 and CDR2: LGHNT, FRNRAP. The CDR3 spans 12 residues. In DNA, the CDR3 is TGTGCTAGTGGTGGGCAGAACACTGAAGCTTTCTTT. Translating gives CASGGQNTEAFF.

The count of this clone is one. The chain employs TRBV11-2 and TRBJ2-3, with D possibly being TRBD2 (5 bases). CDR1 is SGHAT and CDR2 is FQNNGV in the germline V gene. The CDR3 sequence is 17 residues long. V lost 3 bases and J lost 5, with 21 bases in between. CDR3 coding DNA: TGTGCCAGCAGCTTTTGGGCTGGTGGGGAACGGGGAGATACGCAGTATTTT. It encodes CASSFWAGGERGDTQYF.

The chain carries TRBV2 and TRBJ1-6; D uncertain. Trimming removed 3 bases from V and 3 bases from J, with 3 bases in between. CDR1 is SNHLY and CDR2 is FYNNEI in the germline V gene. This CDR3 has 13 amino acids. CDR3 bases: TGTGCCAGCAGTGATCTCTATAATTCACCCCTCCACTTT. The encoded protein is CASSDLYNSPLHF.

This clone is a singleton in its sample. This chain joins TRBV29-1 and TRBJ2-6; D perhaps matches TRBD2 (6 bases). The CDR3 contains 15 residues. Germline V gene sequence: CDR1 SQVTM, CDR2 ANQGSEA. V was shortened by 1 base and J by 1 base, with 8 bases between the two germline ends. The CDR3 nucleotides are TGCAGCGTTGAAGTGGGGGGTTCTGGGGCCAACGTCCTGACTTTC. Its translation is CSVEVGGSGANVLTF.

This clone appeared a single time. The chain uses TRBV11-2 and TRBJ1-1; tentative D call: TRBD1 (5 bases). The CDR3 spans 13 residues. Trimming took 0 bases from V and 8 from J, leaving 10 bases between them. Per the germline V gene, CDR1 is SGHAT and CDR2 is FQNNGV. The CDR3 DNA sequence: TGTGCCAGCAGCTTAGAGACAGAGAGAGAAGCTTTCTTT. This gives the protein CASSLETEREAFF.

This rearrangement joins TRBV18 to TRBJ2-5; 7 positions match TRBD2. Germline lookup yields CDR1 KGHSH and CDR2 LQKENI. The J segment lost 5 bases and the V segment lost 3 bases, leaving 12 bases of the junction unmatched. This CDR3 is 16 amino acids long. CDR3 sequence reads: CASSPLLANGEETQYF. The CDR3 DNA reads TGTGCCAGCTCACCTTTACTAGCGAACGGCGAGGAGACCCAGTACTTC. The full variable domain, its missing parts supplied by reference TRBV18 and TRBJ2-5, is NAGVMQNPRHLVRRRGQEARLRCSPMKGHSHVYWYRQLPEEGLKFMVYLQKENIIDESGMPKERFSAEFPKEGPSILRIQQVVRGDSAAYFCASSPLLANGEETQYFGPGTRLLVL.

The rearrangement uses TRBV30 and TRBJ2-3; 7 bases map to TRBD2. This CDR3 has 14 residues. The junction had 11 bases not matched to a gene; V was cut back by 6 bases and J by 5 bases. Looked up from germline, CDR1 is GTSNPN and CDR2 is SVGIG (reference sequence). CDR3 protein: CACVGTKDRDTQYF. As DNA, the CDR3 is TGTGCCTGCGTCGGGACTAAAGATCGAGATACGCAGTATTTT.

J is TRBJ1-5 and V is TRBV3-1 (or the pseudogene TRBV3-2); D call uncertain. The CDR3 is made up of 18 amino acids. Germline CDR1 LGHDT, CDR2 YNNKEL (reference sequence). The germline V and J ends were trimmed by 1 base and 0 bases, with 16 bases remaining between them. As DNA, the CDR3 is TGTGCCAGCAGCCAAGGTAGTGGGCCGATGGATAGCAATCAGCCCCAGCATTTT. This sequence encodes CASSQGSGPMDSNQPQHF.

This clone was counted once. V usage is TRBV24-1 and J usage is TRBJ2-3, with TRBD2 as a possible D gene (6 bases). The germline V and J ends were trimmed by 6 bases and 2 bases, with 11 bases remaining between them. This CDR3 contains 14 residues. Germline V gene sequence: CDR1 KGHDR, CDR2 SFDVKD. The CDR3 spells CATSPGTVTDTQYF. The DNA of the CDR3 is TGTGCCACCAGTCCCGGGACTGTCACAGATACGCAGTATTTT.